The clone carrying this T cell receptor (beta chain) appeared many times. These data originate in a study of blood T cell repertoires in COVID-19. The CDR3 is made up of 16 amino acids. Deletions cut 3 bases from V and 4 bases from J, with 20 bases between. Germline CDR1 and CDR2: DFQATT and SNEGSKA (reference sequence). Assay: immunoSEQ multiplex PCR; the TCRdb copy retains only in-frame clones and omits some. This sample has some 200,000 clones, with 75% to 85% found just once. Patients at the Seattle site were enrolled during active infection and followed longitudinally. The sequenced sample was peripheral blood. This chain joins TRBV20-1 and TRBJ2-3, with D tentatively TRBD1 (6 bases). The source of this sequence is a woman between 40 and 55 years old with COVID-19, enrolled during active disease. This CDR3 reads CSASSLRGSVSDTQYF. The CDR3, as DNA: TGCAGTGCTAGTTCTCTCAGGGGCTCTGTATCAGATACGCAGTATTTT.